The TCR beta chain described here comes from a study of blood T cell repertoires in COVID-19. At the level of the study: Samples came from the United States, Italy and Spain, spanning acute and convalescent COVID-19. PBMCs, B-cell-depleted T cells, or T cells provided the cDNA or gDNA that made up the material.

The CDR3 is made up of 15 amino acids. From germline, CDR1 is LGHDT and CDR2 YNNKEL (reference sequence). V was clipped by 4 bases and J by 7 bases, with 14 bases between them. Authors' methods: Counts of nucleated cells, estimated from reference gene primer amplification, were obtained. Profiling relied on immunoSEQ multiplex PCR, and the TCRdb table lists in-frame clones only, not all of them. V and J calls and clone size follow that table, whereas D and trimming were derived from the DNA. The data contain about 240,000 clones, around four fifths of them singletons. This clonotype was obtained from a young man who had recovered from COVID-19. The chain couples TRBV3-1 (or the pseudogene TRBV3-2) to TRBJ1-6, with D possibly being TRBD1 (5 bases). The sequenced material came from peripheral blood. The CDR3 protein is CASSPRTSTNSPLHF. The CDR3 region has the DNA TGTGCCAGCAGCCCGCGGACATCAACGAATTCACCCCTCCACTTT.